The 23 T cell receptor beta chains in this list originate from one sample, sequenced in a study of T-cell reconstitution after alpha-beta-depleted transplantation in children (dated by TCRdb to about 2016). The sample's treatment or condition label is to be understood as: allogeneic hematopoietic cell transplantation with graft depleted of TCRalphabeta T cells and CD19 B cells. The library came from PCR. The data were produced on an Illumina HiSeq 2500. To normalize quantification of the TCRbeta repertoire, the TCR libraries were built with molecular barcoding that relied on unique molecular identifiers. TCRdb took the public reads, trimmed them with fastp at Q25, ran MiXCR for clone calling and kept in-frame beta chains. Every CDR3 protein is listed once, alongside the most common genes and DNA of its rows. The sample table lists about 980,000 distinct CDR3 sequences, around 30% of them with a count of one. The ten largest clones add up to roughly 28% of the sample.

The starting material was PBMCs, mostly from graft donor cells, obtained 360 days after TCRalphabeta/CD19-depleted stem cell transplant. Receptor source: a boy younger than two who had a stem cell transplant for SCID, so the T cells may come from the graft donor.

This chain uses TRBV12-3 or TRBV12-4 with TRBJ2-5, with TRBD2 as a possible D gene (5 bases). The CDR3 loop spans 13 amino acids. V lost 3 bases, J lost 13 bases, and 18 bases lay in between. The CDR3 DNA reads TGTGCCAGCAGTTTCGAGGGAGACATGTCAAGGTACTTC. Residues: CASSFEGDMSRYF.

This rearrangement joins TRBV7-8 to TRBJ2-6, with D tentatively TRBD1 (6 bases). Germline values: CDR1 SGHVS, CDR2 FQNEAQ. V lost 2 bases, J lost 0 bases, and 14 bases lay in between. This CDR3 has 18 amino acids. The CDR3: CASSLPLGQDSGANVLTF. The CDR3 DNA reads as TGTGCCAGCAGCTTACCCTTGGGACAAGACTCTGGGGCCAACGTCCTGACTTTC.

CDR3 bases: TGCAGTGCTAGAGACCCAAACAGGGCTGGAAACACCATATATTTT. This codes for CSARDPNRAGNTIYF. The V gene is TRBV20-1, the J gene TRBJ1-3; possibly TRBD1 for D (6 bases). The CDR3 loop spans 15 amino acids. V was shortened by 0 bases and J by 2 bases, with 11 bases between the two germline ends. Germline V CDR1 and CDR2: DFQATT, SNEGSKA (reference sequence).

This clonotype was found a few times. J is TRBJ1-1 and V is TRBV5-1, with D possibly matching TRBD1 (5 bases). The germline V gene has CDR1 SGHRS and CDR2 YFSETQ. V was cut by 4 bases and J by 2 bases, with 15 bases left in between. This CDR3 has 15 residues. The CDR3 nucleotides read TGCGCCAGCAGCCCAAGGTGGCAGGGAAACACTGAAGCTTTCTTT. Translation: CASSPRWQGNTEAFF.

The DNA of the CDR3 is TGTGCCATTGGCAATCAGCCCCAGCATTTT. Its protein product is CAIGNQPQHF. The chain employs TRBV19 and TRBJ1-5; D is unresolved. The ends were cut back, 10 bases at V and 2 bases at J, with 3 bases in the middle. Germline lookup yields CDR1 LNHDA and CDR2 SQIVND (reference sequence). The CDR3 loop spans 10 amino acids.

A few counts support this clonotype. The chain is built from TRBV12-3 or TRBV12-4 and TRBJ2-2, with 11 bases that match TRBD2. The CDR3 extends over 19 amino acids. V was pared by 6 bases and J by 0 bases, with 12 bases of the junction left unmatched. The DNA for the CDR3 is TGTGCCAGCAGGCAGCTAGGGGCTAGCGGGGGGACGAACACCGGGGAGCTGTTTTTT. Translating gives CASRQLGASGGTNTGELFF.

This clonotype appeared a few times. The V gene is TRBV10-2, the J gene TRBJ1-2; D is undetermined. V was pared by 3 bases and J by 2 bases, with 13 bases between. The CDR3 consists of 15 residues. Germline V gives CDR1 WSHSY, CDR2 SAAADI. CDR3 in amino acids: CASSDPDPVNYGYTF. The CDR3 DNA follows: TGCGCCAGCAGTGACCCCGATCCGGTCAACTATGGCTACACCTTC.

V gene TRBV20-1 combines with J gene TRBJ2-1, with D perhaps matching TRBD1 or TRBD2 (6 bases each). Deletions cut 0 bases from V and 4 bases from J, with 16 bases between. In germline, CDR1 is DFQATT, CDR2 SNEGSKA (reference sequence). This CDR3 contains 16 residues. For the CDR3, the DNA is TGCAGTGCTAGAGATTTTTGGGGGGCCGGTTACAATGAGCAGTTCTTC. Protein: CSARDFWGAGYNEQFF.

This clonotype was picked up many times. V gene TRBV20-1 combines with J gene TRBJ2-7; D perhaps matches TRBD2 (6 bases). From germline, CDR1 is DFQATT and CDR2 SNEGSKA (reference sequence). CDR3 size: 12 residues. Trimming took off 3 bases at V and 9 bases at J, with 15 bases between the two ends. As DNA, the CDR3 is TGCAGTGCTAGTCCAGCTTGGCGGGGGCAGTACTTC. Its translation is CSASPAWRGQYF.

The chain employs TRBV7-9 and TRBJ2-7, with 7 nucleotides matching TRBD1. The CDR3 spans 12 residues. From germline, CDR1 is SEHNR and CDR2 FQNEAQ (reference sequence). The chain's CDR3 is CACGQGDYEQYF. The CDR3 coding sequence is TGTGCATGCGGGCAGGGGGACTACGAGCAGTACTTC. Full variable domain (outside the CDR3, taken from reference TRBV7-9 and TRBJ2-7): DTGVSQNPRHKITKRGQNVTFRCDPISEHNRLYWYRQTLGQGPEFLTYFQNEAQLEKSRLLSDRFSAERPKGSFSTLEIQRTEQGDSAMYLCACGQGDYEQYFGPGTRLTVT.

The chain links TRBV10-3 to TRBJ2-3; 9 nucleotides line up with TRBD1. CDR1 is ENHRY and CDR2 is SYGVKD in the germline V gene. The CDR3 loop spans 15 amino acids. V trimming: 6 bases; J trimming: 2 bases; junction bases outside the gene matches: 6. CDR3 sequence (DNA): TGTGCCATCAGAGGACAGGGGATTTACACAGATACGCAGTATTTT. Residues: CAIRGQGIYTDTQYF.

This clonotype was counted between two and nine times. The chain employs TRBV4-3 and TRBJ2-1; 9 nucleotides agree with TRBD1. Per germline, CDR1 LGHNA and CDR2 YSLEER. After removal of 0 bases from V and 12 bases from J, the junction contained 9 bases not matched to a gene. The CDR3 contains 15 residues. The CDR3 nucleotides read TGCGCCAGCAGCCAAGAGGCGGGACAGGGTTACGGGCAGTTCTTC. It specifies CASSQEAGQGYGQFF.

This clonotype was counted between two and nine times. The chain employs TRBV20-1 and TRBJ2-1; D perhaps matches TRBD1 (5 bases). The CDR3 runs 14 residues. V was shortened by 4 bases and J by 7 bases, with 17 bases between the two germline ends. Germline V gives CDR1 DFQATT, CDR2 SNEGSKA (reference sequence). The CDR3 reads CSAIESWGFNEQFF. The DNA of the CDR3 is TGCAGTGCTATAGAGTCTTGGGGCTTTAATGAGCAGTTCTTC.

This clonotype turned up a few times. The chain uses TRBV6-1 and TRBJ1-3; D might be TRBD1 (5 bases). Germline-derived CDR1 and CDR2 are MNHNS and SASEGT. The CDR3 runs 15 residues. The germline V and J ends were trimmed by 6 bases and 0 bases, with 12 bases remaining between them. CDR3 amino acids: CASRLGTSSGNTIYF. The CDR3, as DNA: TGTGCCAGCAGGCTCGGGACGAGCTCTGGAAACACCATATATTTT.

This CDR3 is CASSSRRVGETQYF. In DNA form, the CDR3 reads TGTGCCAGCAGCTCACGACGGGTGGGAGAGACCCAGTACTTC. V is TRBV7-2 and J is TRBJ2-5; D is unclear. V lost 4 bases to trimming and J lost 4 bases, with 13 bases between them. The CDR3 sequence is 14 residues long. Germline V gene data show CDR1 as SGHTA and CDR2 as FQGNSA.

This clonotype was counted between two and nine times. The CDR3 region has the DNA TGTGCCAGCAGTTTTCAGGCAGGCGAGCAGTTCTTC. Translated: CASSFQAGEQFF. The chain carries TRBV27 and TRBJ2-1; D remains unclear. This CDR3 spans 12 amino acids. Germline V gene lookup returns CDR1 MNHEY and CDR2 SMNVEV (reference sequence). The V end lost 3 bases, the J end lost 10 bases, and 10 bases lay between the germline ends.

The J gene is TRBJ2-3, the V gene TRBV20-1; D is undetermined. With 3 bases removed from V and 4 bases from J, the gap between germline ends came to 11 bases. The CDR3 covers 13 residues. Germline values: CDR1 DFQATT, CDR2 SNEGSKA (reference sequence). The CDR3: CSARPGFPDTQYF. Written as DNA, the CDR3 is TGCAGTGCTAGGCCCGGGTTCCCAGATACGCAGTATTTT.

The chain employs TRBV4-2 and TRBJ2-7; possibly TRBD1 for D (6 bases). The V end was cut by 3 bases, the J end by 0 bases, with 12 bases between. In germline, CDR1 is LGHNA, CDR2 YNFKEQ. This CDR3 spans 15 amino acids. This CDR3 is CASSHYGTTSYEQYF. The DNA of the CDR3 is TGTGCCAGCAGCCACTACGGGACAACCTCCTACGAGCAGTACTTC.

This clonotype showed up many times. One junction end disagrees with the germline gene, perhaps due to a read error. The rearrangement links TRBV5-1 to TRBJ2-5, with 7 bases matching TRBD1. Germline-derived CDR1 and CDR2 are SGHRS and YFSETQ. This CDR3 comprises 11 residues. The CDR3 sequence is CASRGLETQYF. The CDR3 DNA reads TGTGCCAGCAGGGGGTTAGAGACCCAGTACTTC.

The genes are TRBV5-1 and TRBJ2-7; D remains ambiguous. This CDR3 contains 14 residues. Trimming left V 2 bases short and J 6 bases short, with 15 bases between. CDR1 and CDR2 from the germline V gene are SGHRS and YFSETQ. DNA for the CDR3: TGCGCCAGCAGCTTAGGGAATCGTTGGGGCGAGCAGTACTTC. Protein sequence: CASSLGNRWGEQYF.

J is TRBJ2-3 and V is TRBV6-2 or TRBV6-3; TRBD2 agrees at 9 bases. Unmatched junction bases numbered 6, after V lost 6 bases and J lost 2 bases. The CDR3 contains 15 residues. Germline V CDR1 and CDR2: MNHEY, SVGEGT. The chain's CDR3 is CASRQRGANTDTQYF. The CDR3 nucleotides read TGTGCCAGCAGACAGCGGGGGGCAAACACAGATACGCAGTATTTT.

The rearrangement joins TRBV29-1 to TRBJ2-5; D might be TRBD1 (6 bases). With 6 bases removed from V and 7 bases from J, the gap between germline ends came to 21 bases. From germline, CDR1 is SQVTM and CDR2 ANQGSEA. This CDR3 is built from 14 residues. The CDR3 loop reads CSVVSPAGERTQYF. CDR3 DNA: TGCAGCGTCGTCAGCCCCGCAGGGGAGAGGACCCAGTACTTC.

This clonotype was counted between two and nine times. The chain combines TRBV20-1 with TRBJ1-1; D not certain. The germline V gene encodes CDR1 DFQATT and CDR2 SNEGSKA (reference sequence). The CDR3 runs to 15 residues. V was clipped by 3 bases and J by 0 bases, with 14 bases between them. CDR3 DNA sequence: TGCAGTGCTAGTCGCCTCCGGTCTATGAACACTGAAGCTTTCTTT. Its translation: CSASRLRSMNTEAFF.